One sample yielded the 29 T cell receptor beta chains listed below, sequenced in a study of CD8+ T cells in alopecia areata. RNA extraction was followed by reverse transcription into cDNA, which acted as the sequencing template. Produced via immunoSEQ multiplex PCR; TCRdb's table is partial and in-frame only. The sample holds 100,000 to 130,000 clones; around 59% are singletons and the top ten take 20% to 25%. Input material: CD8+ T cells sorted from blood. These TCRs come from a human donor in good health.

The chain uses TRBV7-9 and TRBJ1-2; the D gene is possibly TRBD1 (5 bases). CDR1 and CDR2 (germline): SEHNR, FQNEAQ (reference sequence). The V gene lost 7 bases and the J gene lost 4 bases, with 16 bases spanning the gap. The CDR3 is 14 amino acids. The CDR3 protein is CASNPPGVTYGYTF. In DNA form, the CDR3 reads TGTGCCAGCAACCCCCCGGGGGTAACCTATGGCTACACCTTC. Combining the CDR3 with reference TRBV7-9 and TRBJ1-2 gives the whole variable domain DTGVSQNPRHKITKRGQNVTFRCDPISEHNRLYWYRQTLGQGPEFLTYFQNEAQLEKSRLLSDRFSAERPKGSFSTLEIQRTEQGDSAMYLCASNPPGVTYGYTFGSGTRLTVV.

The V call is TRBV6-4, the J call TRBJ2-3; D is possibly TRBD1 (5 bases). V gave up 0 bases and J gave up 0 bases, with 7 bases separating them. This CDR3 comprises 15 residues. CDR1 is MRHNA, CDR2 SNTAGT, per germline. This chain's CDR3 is CASSDSQGSTDTQYF. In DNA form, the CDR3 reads TGTGCCAGCAGTGACTCGCAGGGAAGCACAGATACGCAGTATTTT.

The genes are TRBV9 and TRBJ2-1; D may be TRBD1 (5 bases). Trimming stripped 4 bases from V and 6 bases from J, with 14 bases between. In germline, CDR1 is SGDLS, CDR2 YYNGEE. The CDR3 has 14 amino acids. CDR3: CASSPSTGPNEQFF. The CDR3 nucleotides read TGTGCCAGCAGCCCCTCTACAGGCCCCAATGAGCAGTTCTTC.

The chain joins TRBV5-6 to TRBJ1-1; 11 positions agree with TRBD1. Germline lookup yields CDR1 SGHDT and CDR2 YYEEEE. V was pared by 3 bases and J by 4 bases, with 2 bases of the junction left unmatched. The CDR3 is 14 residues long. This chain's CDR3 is CASSYGTGGTEAFF. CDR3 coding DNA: TGTGCCAGCAGCTACGGGACAGGGGGCACTGAAGCTTTCTTT.

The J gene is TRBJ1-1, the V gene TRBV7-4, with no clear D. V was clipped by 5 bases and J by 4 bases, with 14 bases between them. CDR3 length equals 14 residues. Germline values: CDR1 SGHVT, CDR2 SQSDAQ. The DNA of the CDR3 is TGTGCCAGCAGCCTCGGCTGGGAGGCCACTGAAGCTTTCTTT. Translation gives CASSLGWEATEAFF.

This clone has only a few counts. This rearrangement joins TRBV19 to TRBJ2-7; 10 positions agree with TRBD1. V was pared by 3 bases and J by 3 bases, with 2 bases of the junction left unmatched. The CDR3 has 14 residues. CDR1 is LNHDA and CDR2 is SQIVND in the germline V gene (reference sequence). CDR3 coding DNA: TGTGCCAGTAGTATCGGGACAGGGGACTACGAGCAGTACTTC. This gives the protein CASSIGTGDYEQYF.

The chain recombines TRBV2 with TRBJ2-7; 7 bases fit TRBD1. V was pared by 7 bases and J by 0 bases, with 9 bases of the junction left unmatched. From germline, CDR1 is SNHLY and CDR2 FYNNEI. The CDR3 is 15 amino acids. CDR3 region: CASTRPDRTSYEQYF. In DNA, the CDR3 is TGTGCCAGCACCCGACCGGACAGGACCTCCTACGAGCAGTACTTC.

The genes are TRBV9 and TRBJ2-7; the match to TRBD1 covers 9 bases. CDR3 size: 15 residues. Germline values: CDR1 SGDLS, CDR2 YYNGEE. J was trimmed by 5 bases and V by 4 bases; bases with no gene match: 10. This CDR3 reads CASSPSGQGNHEQYF. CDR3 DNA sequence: TGTGCCAGCAGCCCATCGGGACAGGGTAACCACGAGCAGTACTTC.

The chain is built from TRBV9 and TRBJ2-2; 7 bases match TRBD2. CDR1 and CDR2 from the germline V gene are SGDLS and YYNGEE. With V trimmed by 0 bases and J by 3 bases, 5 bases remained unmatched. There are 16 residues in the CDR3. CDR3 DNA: TGTGCCAGCAGCGTAGACAGCGGGGTGGACACCGGGGAGCTGTTTTTT. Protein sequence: CASSVDSGVDTGELFF. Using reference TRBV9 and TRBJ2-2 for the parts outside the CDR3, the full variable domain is DSGVTQTPKHLITATGQRVTLRCSPRSGDLSVYWYQQSLDQGLQFLIQYYNGEERAKGNILERFSAQQFPDLHSELNLSSLELGDSALYFCASSVDSGVDTGELFFGEGSRLTVL.

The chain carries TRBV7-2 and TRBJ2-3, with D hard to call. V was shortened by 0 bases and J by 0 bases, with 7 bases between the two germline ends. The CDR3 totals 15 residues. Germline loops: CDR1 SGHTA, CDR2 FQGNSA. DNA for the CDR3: TGTGCCAGCAGCTTAGCGCACACTAGCACAGATACGCAGTATTTT. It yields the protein CASSLAHTSTDTQYF.

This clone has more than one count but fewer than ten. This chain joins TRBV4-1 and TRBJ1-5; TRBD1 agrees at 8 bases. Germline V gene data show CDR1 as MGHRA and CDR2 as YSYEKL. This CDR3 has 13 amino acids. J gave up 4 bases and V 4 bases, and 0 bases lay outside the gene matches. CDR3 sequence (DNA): TGCGCCAGCAGCCGACAGGGGAATCAGCCCCAGCATTTT. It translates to CASSRQGNQPQHF.

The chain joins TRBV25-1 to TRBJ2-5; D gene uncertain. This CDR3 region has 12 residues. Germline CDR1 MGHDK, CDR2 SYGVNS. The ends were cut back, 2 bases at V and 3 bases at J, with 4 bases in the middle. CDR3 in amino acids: CASSEVEETQYF. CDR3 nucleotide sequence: TGTGCCAGCAGTGAAGTAGAAGAGACCCAGTACTTC. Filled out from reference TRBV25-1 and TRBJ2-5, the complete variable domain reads EADIYQTPRYLVIGTGKKITLECSQTMGHDKMYWYQQDPGMELHLIHYSYGVNSTEKGDLSSESTVSRIRTEHFPLTLESARPSHTSQYLCASSEVEETQYFGPGTRLLVL.

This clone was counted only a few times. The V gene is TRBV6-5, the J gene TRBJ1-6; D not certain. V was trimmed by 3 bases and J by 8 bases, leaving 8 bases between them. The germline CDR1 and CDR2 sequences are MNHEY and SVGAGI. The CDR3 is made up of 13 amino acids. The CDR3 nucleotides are TGTGCCAGCAGTTATTCGGGCGATTCACCCCTCCACTTT. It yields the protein CASSYSGDSPLHF.

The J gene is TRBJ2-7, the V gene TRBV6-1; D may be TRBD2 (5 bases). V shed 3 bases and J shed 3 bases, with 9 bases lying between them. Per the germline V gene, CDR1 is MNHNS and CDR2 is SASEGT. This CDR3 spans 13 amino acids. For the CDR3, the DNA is TGTGCCAGCAGTGATACTAGTGTCTACGAGCAGTACTTC. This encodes CASSDTSVYEQYF.

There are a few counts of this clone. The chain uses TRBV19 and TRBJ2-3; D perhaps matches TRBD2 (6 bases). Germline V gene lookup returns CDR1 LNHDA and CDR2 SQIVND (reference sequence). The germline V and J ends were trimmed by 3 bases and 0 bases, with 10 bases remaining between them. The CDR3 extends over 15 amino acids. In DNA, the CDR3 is TGTGCCAGTAGTATGGGGGGTACTAGCACAGATACGCAGTATTTT. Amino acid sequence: CASSMGGTSTDTQYF.

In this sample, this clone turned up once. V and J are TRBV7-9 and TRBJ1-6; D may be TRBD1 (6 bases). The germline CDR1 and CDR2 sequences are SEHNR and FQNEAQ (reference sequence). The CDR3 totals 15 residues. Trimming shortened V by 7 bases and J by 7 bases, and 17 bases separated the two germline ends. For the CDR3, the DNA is TGTGCCAGCACGCCTAGGGGGGTGCTCAATTCACCCCTCCACTTT. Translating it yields CASTPRGVLNSPLHF.

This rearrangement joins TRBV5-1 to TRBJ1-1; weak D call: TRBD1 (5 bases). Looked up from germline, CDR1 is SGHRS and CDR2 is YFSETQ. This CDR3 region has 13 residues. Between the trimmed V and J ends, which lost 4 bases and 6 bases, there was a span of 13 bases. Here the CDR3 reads CASSGDESAEAFF. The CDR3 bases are TGCGCCAGCAGCGGGGACGAATCAGCTGAAGCTTTCTTT.

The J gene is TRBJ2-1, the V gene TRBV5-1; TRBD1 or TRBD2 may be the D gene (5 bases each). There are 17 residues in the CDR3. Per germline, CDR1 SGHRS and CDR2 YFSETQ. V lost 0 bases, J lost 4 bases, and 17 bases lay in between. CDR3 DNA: TGCGCCAGCAGCTTGGCGGGGACCGGCTACACATACAATGAGCAGTTCTTC. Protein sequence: CASSLAGTGYTYNEQFF.

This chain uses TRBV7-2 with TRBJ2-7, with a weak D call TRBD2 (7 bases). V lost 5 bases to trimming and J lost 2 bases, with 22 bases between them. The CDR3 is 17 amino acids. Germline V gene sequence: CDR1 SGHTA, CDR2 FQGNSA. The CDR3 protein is CASSVPEGGRPPYEQYF. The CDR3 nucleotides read TGTGCCAGCAGCGTACCAGAGGGGGGGCGCCCACCCTACGAGCAGTACTTC.

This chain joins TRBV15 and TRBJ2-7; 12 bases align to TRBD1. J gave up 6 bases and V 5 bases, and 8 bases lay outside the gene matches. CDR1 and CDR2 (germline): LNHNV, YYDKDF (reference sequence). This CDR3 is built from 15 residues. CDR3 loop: CATSSRDRGLREQYF. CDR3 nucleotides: TGTGCCACCAGCTCACGGGACAGGGGGCTCCGCGAGCAGTACTTC. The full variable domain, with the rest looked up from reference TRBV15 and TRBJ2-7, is DAMVIQNPRYQVTQFGKPVTLSCSQTLNHNVMYWYQQKSSQAPKLLFHYYDKDFNNEADTPDNFQSRRPNTSFCFLDIRSPGLGDTAMYLCATSSRDRGLREQYFGPGTRLTVT.

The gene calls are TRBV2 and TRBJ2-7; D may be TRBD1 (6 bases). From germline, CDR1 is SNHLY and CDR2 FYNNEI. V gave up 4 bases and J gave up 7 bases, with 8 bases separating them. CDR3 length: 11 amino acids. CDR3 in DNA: TGTGCCAGCAGTGGGGGGCGAGAGCAGTACTTC. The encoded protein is CASSGGREQYF.

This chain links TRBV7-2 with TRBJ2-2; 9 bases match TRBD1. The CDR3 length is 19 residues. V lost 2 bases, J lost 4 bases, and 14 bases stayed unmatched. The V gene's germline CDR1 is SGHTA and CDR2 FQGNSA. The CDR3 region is CASSLPADRGGFSTGELFF. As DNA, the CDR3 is TGTGCCAGCAGCTTACCCGCGGACAGGGGAGGTTTTAGCACCGGGGAGCTGTTTTTT.

The CDR3 DNA reads TGCGCCAGCAGTGAGTCGCTGGGGGGCGGGGAGACCCAGTACTTC. The encoded protein is CASSESLGGGETQYF. The V gene is TRBV10-2, the J gene TRBJ2-5, with D possibly being TRBD1 or TRBD2 (6 bases each). CDR1 and CDR2 from the germline V gene are WSHSY and SAAADI. V lost 0 bases, J lost 5 bases, and 13 bases lay in between. This CDR3 contains 15 residues.

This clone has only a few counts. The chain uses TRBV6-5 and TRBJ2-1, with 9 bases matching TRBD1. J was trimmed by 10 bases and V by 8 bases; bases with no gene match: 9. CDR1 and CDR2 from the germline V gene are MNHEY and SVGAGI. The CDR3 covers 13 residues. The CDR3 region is CASASGTGLEQFF. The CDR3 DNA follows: TGTGCCAGCGCCTCCGGGACAGGGTTAGAGCAGTTCTTC.

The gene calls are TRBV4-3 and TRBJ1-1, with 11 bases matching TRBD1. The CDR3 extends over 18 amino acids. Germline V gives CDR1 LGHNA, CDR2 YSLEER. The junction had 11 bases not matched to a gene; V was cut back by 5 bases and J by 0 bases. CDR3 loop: CASSSWTGGNGMNTEAFF. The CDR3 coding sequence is TGCGCCAGCAGCTCATGGACAGGGGGCAATGGAATGAACACTGAAGCTTTCTTT.

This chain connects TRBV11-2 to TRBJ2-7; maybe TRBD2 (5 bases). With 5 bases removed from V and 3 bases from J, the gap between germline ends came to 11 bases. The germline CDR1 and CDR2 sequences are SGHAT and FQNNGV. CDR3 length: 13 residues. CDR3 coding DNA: TGTGCCAGCAGCGTGAGCGGAGACTACGAGCAGTACTTC. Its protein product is CASSVSGDYEQYF.

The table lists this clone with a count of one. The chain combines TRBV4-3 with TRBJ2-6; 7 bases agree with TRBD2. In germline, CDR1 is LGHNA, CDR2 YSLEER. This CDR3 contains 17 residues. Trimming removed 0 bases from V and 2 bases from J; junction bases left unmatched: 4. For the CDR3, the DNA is TGCGCCAGCAGCCAAGAACCAGCGGGGACTGGGGCCAACGTCCTGACTTTC. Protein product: CASSQEPAGTGANVLTF.

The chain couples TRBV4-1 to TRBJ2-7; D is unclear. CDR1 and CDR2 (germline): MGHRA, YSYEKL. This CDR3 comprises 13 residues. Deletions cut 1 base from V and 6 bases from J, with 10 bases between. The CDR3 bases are TGCGCCAGCAGCCAAGTATTTCCCGTCGAGCAGTACTTC. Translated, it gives CASSQVFPVEQYF.

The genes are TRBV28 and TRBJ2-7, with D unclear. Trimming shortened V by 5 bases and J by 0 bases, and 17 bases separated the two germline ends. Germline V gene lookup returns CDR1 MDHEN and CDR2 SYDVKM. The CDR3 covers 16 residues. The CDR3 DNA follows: TGTGCCAGCAGTCCCCCGAGGTCTTGGAGCTCCTACGAGCAGTACTTC. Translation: CASSPPRSWSSYEQYF.